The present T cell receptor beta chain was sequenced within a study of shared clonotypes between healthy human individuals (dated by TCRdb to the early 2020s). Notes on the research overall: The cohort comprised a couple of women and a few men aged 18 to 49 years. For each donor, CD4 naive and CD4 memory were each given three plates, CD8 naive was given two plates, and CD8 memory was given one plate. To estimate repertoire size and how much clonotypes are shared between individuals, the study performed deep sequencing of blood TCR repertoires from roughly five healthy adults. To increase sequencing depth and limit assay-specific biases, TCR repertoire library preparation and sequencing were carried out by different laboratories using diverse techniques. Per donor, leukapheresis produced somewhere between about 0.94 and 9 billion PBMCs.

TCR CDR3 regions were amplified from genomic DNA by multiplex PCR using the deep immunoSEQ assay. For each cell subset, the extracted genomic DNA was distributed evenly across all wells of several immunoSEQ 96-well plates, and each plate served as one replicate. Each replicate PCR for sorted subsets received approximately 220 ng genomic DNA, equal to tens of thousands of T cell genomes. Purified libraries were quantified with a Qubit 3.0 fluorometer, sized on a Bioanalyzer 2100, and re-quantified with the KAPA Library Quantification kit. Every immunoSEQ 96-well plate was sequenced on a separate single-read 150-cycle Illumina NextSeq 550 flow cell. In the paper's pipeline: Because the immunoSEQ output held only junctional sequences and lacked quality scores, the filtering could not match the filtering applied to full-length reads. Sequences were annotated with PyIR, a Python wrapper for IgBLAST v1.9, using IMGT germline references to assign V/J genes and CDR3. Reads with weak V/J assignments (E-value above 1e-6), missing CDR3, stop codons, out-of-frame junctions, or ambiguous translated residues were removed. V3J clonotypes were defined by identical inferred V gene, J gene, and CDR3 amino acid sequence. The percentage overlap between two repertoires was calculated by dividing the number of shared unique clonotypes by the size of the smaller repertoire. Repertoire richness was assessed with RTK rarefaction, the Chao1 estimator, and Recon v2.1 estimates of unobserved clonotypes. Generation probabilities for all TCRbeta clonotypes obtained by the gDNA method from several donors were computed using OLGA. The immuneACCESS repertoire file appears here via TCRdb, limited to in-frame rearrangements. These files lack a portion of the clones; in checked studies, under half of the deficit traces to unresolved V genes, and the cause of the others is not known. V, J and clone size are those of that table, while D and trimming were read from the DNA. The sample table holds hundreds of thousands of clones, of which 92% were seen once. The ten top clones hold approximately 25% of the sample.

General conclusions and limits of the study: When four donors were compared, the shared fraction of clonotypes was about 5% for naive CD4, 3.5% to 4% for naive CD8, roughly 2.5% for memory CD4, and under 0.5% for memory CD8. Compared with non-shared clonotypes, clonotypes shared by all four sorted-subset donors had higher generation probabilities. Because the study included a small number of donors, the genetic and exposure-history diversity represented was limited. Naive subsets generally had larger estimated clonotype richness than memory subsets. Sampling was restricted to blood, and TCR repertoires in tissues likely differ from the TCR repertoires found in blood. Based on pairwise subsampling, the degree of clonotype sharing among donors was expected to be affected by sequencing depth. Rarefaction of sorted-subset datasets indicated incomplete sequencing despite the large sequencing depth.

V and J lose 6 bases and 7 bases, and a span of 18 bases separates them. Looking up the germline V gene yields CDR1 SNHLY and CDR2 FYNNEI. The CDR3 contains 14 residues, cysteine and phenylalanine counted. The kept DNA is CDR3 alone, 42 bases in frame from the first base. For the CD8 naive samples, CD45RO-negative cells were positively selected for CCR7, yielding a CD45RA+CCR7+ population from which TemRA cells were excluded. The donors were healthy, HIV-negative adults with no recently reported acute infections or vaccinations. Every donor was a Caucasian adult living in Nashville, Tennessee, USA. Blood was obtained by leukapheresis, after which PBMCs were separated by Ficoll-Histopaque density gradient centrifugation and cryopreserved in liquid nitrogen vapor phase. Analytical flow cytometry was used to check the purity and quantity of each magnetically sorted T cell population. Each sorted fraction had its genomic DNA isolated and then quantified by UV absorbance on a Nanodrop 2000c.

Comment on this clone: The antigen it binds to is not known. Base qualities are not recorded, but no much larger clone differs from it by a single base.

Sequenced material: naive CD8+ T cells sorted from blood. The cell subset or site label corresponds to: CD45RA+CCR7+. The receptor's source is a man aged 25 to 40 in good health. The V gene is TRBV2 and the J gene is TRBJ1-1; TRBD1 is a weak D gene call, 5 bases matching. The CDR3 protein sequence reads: CASREVGAGNEAFF. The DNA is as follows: TGTGCCAGCAGAGAGGTAGGGGCGGGTAATGAAGCTTTCTTT.